This T cell receptor beta chain is drawn from a study of shared clonotypes between healthy human individuals. The germline V gene has CDR1 GTSNPN and CDR2 SVGIG (reference sequence). This CDR3 spans 17 amino acids. V shed 0 bases, J shed 1 base, and the junction held 11 bases outside the gene matches. Positively selected for CCR7, the CD45RO-negative cells used as naive CD8 cells excluded terminally differentiated effector memory CD45RA+ cells. TCRdb's table, derived via immunoSEQ multiplex PCR, lists solely in-frame clones and lacks some. The sample holds more than 2 million clones; roughly 93% are singletons and the top ten take more than 1.5%.

Sequences were obtained from naive CD8+ T cells from PBMCs. The chain uses TRBV30 and TRBJ2-7; 8 bases fit TRBD1. This receptor was obtained from a man aged 18-30 years in good health. Some clones in this sample may be carry-over from other donors' samples. The CDR3 nucleotides read TGTGCCTGGAGTGTTGGTCTAGGGACAGGACTTTCCTACGAGCAGTACTTC. Encoded protein: CAWSVGLGTGLSYEQYF.